This is a list of T cell receptor beta chains from one sample in a study of blood T cell repertoires in COVID-19. Repertoires were generated with immunoSEQ multiplex PCR, while TCRdb's copy carries only in-frame clones and drops some. The repertoire consists of roughly 350,000 clones, with 85% occurring once and the leading ten covering approximately 3.6%. The sequenced material came from peripheral blood. Receptor source: a woman under 30 with acute or convalescent COVID-19. The CDR3 runs from the conserved cysteine through the conserved F or W.

v_gene	len	CDR3aa
TRBV28	14	CASSMGQGIGTQYF
TRBV9	16	CASSVENRGYGNTIYF
TRBV7-3	13	CASSSGLGTEAFF
TRBV10-1	14	CASSTGTNGTPLHF
TRBV11-2	17	CASSLGRSGGEGETQYF
TRBV19	15	CASSIGDTLNTEAFF
TRBV6-1	14	CASSEQGGTDTQYF
TRBV30	12	CAWSVQINGYTF
TRBV1	18	CTSSHLNPEPRAGSPLHF
TRBV19	13	CASSGAPLFGQFF
TRBV5-1	14	CASSLQGASYEQYF
TRBV19	14	CASSPWDSGYGYTF
TRBV5-1	17	CASSWGTSGGYTGELFF